This paragraph covers one T cell receptor beta chain sequence. Its antigen is unidentified. The sample comes from a study of T cell repertoires in cytomegalovirus infection. TCRdb independently ran MiXCR on the reads; one entry per CDR3 protein. This sample has about 900,000 distinct CDR3 sequences, with approximately 31% found just once. Losses at the gene ends were 4 bases for V and 2 bases for J; bases not matched to a gene: 11. This CDR3 contains 18 residues. Germline assignment: CDR1 LGHNA and CDR2 YSLEER. The specimen comprised cultured CD8+ T cells from PBMCs, sampled from culture after CMV antigen stimulation. The chain carries TRBV4-3 and TRBJ2-7, with 13 bases identical to TRBD2. This TCR was recovered from a human donor in good health (CMV status not recorded). Some clones in this sample may be carry-over from other donors' samples. As DNA, the CDR3 is TGCGCCAGCAGCCGCCCGACTAGCGGGGGGCATCCCCCCTACGAGCAGTACGTC. It encodes CASSRPTSGGHPPYEQYV.